Listed below are T cell receptor beta chains from one sample, sequenced in a study of blood T cell repertoires in COVID-19. Assay used: immunoSEQ multiplex PCR; TCRdb lists only in-frame clones, some missing. Counted here are a few hundred thousand clones, 88% occurring once; the ten biggest clones make up more than 7.5%. The sequenced material came from peripheral blood. These TCRs come from a man aged 18 to 29 with active or convalescent COVID-19. CDR3s include the opening cysteine and the closing phenylalanine or tryptophan. Size is stated for part of the rows, as once, few or many counts, or as a class when the clone is expanded.

V gene: TRBV10-2; clone size: .; CDR3 protein: CASSGGDMRTNEKLFF
V gene: TRBV11-2; clone size: .; CDR3 protein: CASSLWGQGVYEQFF
V gene: TRBV15; clone size: .; CDR3 protein: CATSRLYNEQFF
V gene: TRBV24-1; clone size: .; CDR3 protein: CATSDDREDGYTF
V gene: TRBV6-2/TRBV6-3; clone size: .; CDR3 protein: CASSYGGGADTIYF
V gene: TRBV29-1; clone size: .; CDR3 protein: CSVEASGGAYEQYF
V gene: TRBV4-1; clone size: few; CDR3 protein: CASSQTGLGAQYF
V gene: TRBV25-1; clone size: .; CDR3 protein: CASSAYTGTGSYGYTF
V gene: TRBV11-2; clone size: once; CDR3 protein: CASSPVPEDYGYTF
V gene: TRBV11-2; clone size: .; CDR3 protein: CASSLRLAGESSYNEQFF
V gene: TRBV5-1; clone size: .; CDR3 protein: CASSLETGNGYTF
V gene: TRBV7-8; clone size: .; CDR3 protein: CASSSYRDRAHNQPQHF
V gene: TRBV12-3/TRBV12-4; clone size: .; CDR3 protein: CASRSELYYGYTF
V gene: TRBV9; clone size: once; CDR3 protein: CASSVETGGMVTDTQYF
V gene: TRBV24-1; clone size: .; CDR3 protein: CATSPGQNTDTQYF
V gene: TRBV29-1; clone size: once; CDR3 protein: CSVEEGTPTNYGYTF
V gene: TRBV2; clone size: .; CDR3 protein: CASSADTSSYEQYF
V gene: TRBV25-1; clone size: .; CDR3 protein: CASSETGGYYGYTF
V gene: TRBV7-8; clone size: few; CDR3 protein: CASSLRPGAIEGYTF
V gene: TRBV7-6; clone size: .; CDR3 protein: CASSLAGGPGELFF
V gene: TRBV7-6; clone size: .; CDR3 protein: CASSRTGGTEAFF
V gene: TRBV7-2; clone size: .; CDR3 protein: CASSLEQDKETQYF
V gene: TRBV18; clone size: once; CDR3 protein: CASSPPTGVNYEQYF
V gene: TRBV5-4; clone size: once; CDR3 protein: CASSPTGVQSYTF
V gene: TRBV12-2; clone size: .; CDR3 protein: CASRLAFGRGNQPQHF
V gene: TRBV5-1; clone size: .; CDR3 protein: CASSLGGTSYEQYF
V gene: TRBV6-1; clone size: .; CDR3 protein: CASSETLAGVDEQFF
V gene: TRBV2; clone size: .; CDR3 protein: CASSLYVAGGNSPLHF
V gene: TRBV4-3; clone size: .; CDR3 protein: CASSQVGHGSGANVLTF
V gene: TRBV19; clone size: .; CDR3 protein: CASSMVVEETQYF
V gene: TRBV5-6; clone size: once; CDR3 protein: CASSLRTTGNTEAFF
V gene: TRBV7-2; clone size: .; CDR3 protein: CASSLAVGASAGELFF
V gene: TRBV7-9; clone size: .; CDR3 protein: CASSSISGTNYGYTF
V gene: TRBV10-3; clone size: once; CDR3 protein: CAIWTSGDNEQFF
V gene: TRBV7-9; clone size: few; CDR3 protein: CASSTGYIEQYF
V gene: TRBV10-2; clone size: .; CDR3 protein: CASSDVLIGSGNSPLHF
V gene: TRBV6-5; clone size: .; CDR3 protein: CASSYGRGSNQPQHF
V gene: TRBV12-3/TRBV12-4; clone size: .; CDR3 protein: CASSPTGYEQYF
V gene: TRBV10-3; clone size: once; CDR3 protein: CATSGGENTEAFF
V gene: TRBV4-2; clone size: once; CDR3 protein: CASSQGDGSGVETQYF
V gene: TRBV11-2; clone size: .; CDR3 protein: CASSLLRLEDYGYTF
V gene: TRBV6-1; clone size: .; CDR3 protein: CASSEETGSGANVLTF
V gene: TRBV7-2; clone size: .; CDR3 protein: CASSWGDGTGELFF
V gene: TRBV7-8; clone size: once; CDR3 protein: CASSFGQGHGYTF
V gene: TRBV11-2; clone size: .; CDR3 protein: CASTRMPRTGSTEAFF
V gene: TRBV4-1; clone size: .; CDR3 protein: CASSQVVGHGNGYTF
V gene: TRBV5-6; clone size: .; CDR3 protein: CASSLEPRGYNEQFF
V gene: TRBV2; clone size: .; CDR3 protein: CASSVGGGQSYEQYF
V gene: TRBV14; clone size: .; CDR3 protein: CASSQATGSGYTF
V gene: TRBV6-2/TRBV6-3; clone size: .; CDR3 protein: CASSHPGGAGTDTQYF